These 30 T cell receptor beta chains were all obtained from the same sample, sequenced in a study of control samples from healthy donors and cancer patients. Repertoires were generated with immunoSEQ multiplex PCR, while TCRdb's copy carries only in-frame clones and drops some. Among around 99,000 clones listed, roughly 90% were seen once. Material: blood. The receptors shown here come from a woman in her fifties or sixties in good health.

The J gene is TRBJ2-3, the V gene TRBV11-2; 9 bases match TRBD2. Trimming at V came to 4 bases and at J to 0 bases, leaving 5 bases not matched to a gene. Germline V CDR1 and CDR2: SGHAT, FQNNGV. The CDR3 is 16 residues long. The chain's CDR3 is CASSSGGGVSTDTQYF. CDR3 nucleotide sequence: TGTGCCAGCAGCTCGGGCGGGGGGGTCAGCACAGATACGCAGTATTTT.

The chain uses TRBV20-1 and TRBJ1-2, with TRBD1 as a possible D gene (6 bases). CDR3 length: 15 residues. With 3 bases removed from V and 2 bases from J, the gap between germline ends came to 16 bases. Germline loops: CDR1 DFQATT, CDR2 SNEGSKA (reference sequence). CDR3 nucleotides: TGCAGTGCTAGTAATGGACAGACTGCCAACTATGGCTACACCTTC. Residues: CSASNGQTANYGYTF.

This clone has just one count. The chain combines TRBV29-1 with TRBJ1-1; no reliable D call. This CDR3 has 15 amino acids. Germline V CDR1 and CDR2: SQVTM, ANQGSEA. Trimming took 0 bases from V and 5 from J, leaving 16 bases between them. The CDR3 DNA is TGCAGCGTTGAAGACCCAAATTCCCCGCGGACTGAAGCTTTCTTT. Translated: CSVEDPNSPRTEAFF.

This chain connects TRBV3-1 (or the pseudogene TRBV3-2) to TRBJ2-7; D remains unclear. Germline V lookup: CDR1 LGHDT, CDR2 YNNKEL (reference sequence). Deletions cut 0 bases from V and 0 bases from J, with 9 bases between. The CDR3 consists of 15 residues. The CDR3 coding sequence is TGTGCCAGCAGCCAAGATTTTCGTCTCTCCTACGAGCAGTACTTC. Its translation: CASSQDFRLSYEQYF.

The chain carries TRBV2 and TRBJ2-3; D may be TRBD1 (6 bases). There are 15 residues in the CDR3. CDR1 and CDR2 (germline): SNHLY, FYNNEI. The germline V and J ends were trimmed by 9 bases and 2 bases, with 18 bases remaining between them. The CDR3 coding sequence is TGTGCCAGGCCCCTCGGGACATCGTTCACAGATACGCAGTATTTT. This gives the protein CARPLGTSFTDTQYF. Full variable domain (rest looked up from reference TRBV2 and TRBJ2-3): EPEVTQTPSHQVTQMGQEVILRCVPISNHLYFYWYRQILGQKVEFLVSFYNNEISEKSEIFDDQFSVERPDGSNFTLKIRSTKLEDSAMYFCARPLGTSFTDTQYFGPGTRLTVL.

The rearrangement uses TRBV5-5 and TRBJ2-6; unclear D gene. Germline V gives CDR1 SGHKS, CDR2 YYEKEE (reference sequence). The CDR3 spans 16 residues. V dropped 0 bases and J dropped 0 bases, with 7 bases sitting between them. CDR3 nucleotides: TGTGCCAGCAGCTTGGATCCCAGCTCTGGGGCCAACGTCCTGACTTTC. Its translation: CASSLDPSSGANVLTF. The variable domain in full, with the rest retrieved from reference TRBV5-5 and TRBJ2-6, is DAGVTQSPTHLIKTRGQQVTLRCSPISGHKSVSWYQQVLGQGPQFIFQYYEKEERGRGNFPDRFSARQFPNYSSELNVNALLLGDSALYLCASSLDPSSGANVLTFGAGSRLTVL.

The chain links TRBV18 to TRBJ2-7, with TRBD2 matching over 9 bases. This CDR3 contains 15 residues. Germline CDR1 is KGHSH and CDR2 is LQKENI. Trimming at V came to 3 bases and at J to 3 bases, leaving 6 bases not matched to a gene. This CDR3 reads CASSPGLAGFYEQYV. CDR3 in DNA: TGTGCCAGCTCACCCGGGCTAGCGGGGTTCTACGAGCAGTACGTC.

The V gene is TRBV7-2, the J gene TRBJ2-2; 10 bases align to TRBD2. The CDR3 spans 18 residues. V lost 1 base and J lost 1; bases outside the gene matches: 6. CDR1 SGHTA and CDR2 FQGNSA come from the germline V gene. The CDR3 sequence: CASSLVLAGLKNTGELFF. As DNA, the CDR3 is TGTGCCAGCAGCTTAGTACTAGCGGGACTTAAGAACACCGGGGAGCTGTTTTTT.

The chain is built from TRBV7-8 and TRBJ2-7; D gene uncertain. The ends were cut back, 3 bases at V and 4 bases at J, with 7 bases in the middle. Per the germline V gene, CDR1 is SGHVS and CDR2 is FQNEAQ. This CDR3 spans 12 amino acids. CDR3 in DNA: TGTGCCAGCAGCTTCCGGGCATACGAGCAGTACGTC. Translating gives CASSFRAYEQYV.

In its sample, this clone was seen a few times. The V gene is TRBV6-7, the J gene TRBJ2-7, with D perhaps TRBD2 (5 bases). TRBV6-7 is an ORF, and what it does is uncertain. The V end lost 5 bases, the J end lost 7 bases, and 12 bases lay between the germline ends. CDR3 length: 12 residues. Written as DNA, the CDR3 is TGTGCCAGCAGTCCAGCGGTAGGGGAGCAGTACGTC. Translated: CASSPAVGEQYV.

CDR3 residues: CASSPIGTGLANTGELFF. In DNA form, the CDR3 reads TGTGCCAGCAGCCCGATAGGGACAGGCCTAGCGAACACCGGGGAGCTGTTTTTT. V usage is TRBV3-1 (or the pseudogene TRBV3-2) and J usage is TRBJ2-2; 8 bases are shared with TRBD1. The CDR3 is 18 residues long. Germline CDR1 and CDR2: LGHDT and YNNKEL (reference sequence). V dropped 4 bases and J dropped 0; count of bases not matched to a gene: 10.

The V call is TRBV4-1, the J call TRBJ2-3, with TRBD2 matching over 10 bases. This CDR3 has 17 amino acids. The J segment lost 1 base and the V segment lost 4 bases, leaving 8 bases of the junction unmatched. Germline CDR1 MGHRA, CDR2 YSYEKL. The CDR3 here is CASSRLTGTSGTDTQYF. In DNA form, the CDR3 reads TGCGCCAGCAGCCGCCTAACCGGGACTAGCGGCACAGATACGCAGTATTTT.

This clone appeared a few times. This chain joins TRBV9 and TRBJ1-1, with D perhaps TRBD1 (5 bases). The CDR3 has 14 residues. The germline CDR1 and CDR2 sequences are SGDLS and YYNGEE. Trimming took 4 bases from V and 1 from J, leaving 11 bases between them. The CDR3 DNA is TGTGCCAGCAGCTTAATGACAGAGAACACTGAAGCTTTCTTT. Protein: CASSLMTENTEAFF.

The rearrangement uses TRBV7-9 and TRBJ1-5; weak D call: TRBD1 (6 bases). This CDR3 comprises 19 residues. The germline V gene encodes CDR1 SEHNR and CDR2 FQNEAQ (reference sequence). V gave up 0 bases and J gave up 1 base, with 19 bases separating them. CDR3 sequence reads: CASSLALARDTKSNQPQHF. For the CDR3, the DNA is TGTGCCAGCAGCTTAGCGCTAGCCCGGGACACCAAAAGCAATCAGCCCCAGCATTTT.

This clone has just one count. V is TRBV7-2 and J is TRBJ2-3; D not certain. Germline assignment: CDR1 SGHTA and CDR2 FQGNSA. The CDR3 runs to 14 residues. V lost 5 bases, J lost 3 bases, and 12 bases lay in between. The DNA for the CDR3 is TGTGCCAGCAGCCTGCCAGGAGCGACAGATACGCAGTATTTT. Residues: CASSLPGATDTQYF.

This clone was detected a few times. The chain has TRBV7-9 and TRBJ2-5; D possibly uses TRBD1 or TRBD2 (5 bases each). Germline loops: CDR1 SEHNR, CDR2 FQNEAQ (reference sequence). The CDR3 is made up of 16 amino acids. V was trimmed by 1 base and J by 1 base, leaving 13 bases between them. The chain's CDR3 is CASSLGGNGPQETQYF. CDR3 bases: TGTGCCAGCAGCTTAGGGGGGAACGGCCCCCAAGAGACCCAGTACTTC.

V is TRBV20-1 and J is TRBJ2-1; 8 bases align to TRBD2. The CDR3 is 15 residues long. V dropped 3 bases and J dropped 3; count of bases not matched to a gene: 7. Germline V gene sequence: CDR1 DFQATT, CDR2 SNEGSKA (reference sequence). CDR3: CSASTQRGIYNEQFF. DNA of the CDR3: TGCAGTGCTAGTACCCAGCGGGGGATCTACAATGAGCAGTTCTTC.

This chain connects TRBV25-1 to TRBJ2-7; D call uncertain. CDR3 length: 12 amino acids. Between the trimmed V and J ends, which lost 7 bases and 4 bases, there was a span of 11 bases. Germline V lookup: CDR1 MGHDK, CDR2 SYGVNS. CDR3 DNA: TGTGCCAGCACGAAAAGAGCATACGAGCAGTACGTC. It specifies CASTKRAYEQYV.

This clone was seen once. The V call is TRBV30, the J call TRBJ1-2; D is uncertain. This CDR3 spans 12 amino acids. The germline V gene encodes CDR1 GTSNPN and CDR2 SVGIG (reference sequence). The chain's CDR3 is CAGVPTLDGYTF. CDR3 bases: TGTGCTGGGGTCCCTACGTTGGATGGCTACACCTTC.

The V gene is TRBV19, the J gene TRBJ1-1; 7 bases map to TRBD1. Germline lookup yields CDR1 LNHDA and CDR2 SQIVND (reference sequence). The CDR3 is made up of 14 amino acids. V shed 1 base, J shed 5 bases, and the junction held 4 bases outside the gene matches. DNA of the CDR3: TGTGCCAGTAGTATAGGGGCAGGGGGAACTGAAGCTTTCTTT. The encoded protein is CASSIGAGGTEAFF.

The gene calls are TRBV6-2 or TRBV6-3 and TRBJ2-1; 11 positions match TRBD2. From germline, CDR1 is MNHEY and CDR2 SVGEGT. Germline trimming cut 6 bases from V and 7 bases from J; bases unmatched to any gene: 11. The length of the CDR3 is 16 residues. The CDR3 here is CASSTITSGSMNEQFF. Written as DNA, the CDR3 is TGTGCCAGCAGCACCATTACTAGCGGGAGTATGAATGAGCAGTTCTTC.

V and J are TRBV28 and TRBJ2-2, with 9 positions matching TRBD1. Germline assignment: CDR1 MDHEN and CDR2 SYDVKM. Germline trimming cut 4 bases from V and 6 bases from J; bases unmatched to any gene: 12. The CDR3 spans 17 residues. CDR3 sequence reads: CASSSWALDRGPGELFF. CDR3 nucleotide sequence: TGTGCCAGCAGTTCTTGGGCCCTGGACAGGGGTCCCGGGGAGCTGTTTTTT.

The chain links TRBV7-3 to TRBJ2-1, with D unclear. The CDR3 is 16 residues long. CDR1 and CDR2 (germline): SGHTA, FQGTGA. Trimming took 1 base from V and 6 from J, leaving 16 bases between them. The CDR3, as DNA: TGTGCCAGCAGCTTAATAGGGTCTGGTGGTTTCAATGAGCAGTTCTTC. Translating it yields CASSLIGSGGFNEQFF.

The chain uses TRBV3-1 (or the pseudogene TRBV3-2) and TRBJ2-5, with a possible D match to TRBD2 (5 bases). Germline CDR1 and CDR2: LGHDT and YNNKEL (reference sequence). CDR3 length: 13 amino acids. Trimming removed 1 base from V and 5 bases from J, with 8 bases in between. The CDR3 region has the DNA TGTGCCAGCAGCCAAGGACTATTGGAGACCCAGTACTTC. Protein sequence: CASSQGLLETQYF.

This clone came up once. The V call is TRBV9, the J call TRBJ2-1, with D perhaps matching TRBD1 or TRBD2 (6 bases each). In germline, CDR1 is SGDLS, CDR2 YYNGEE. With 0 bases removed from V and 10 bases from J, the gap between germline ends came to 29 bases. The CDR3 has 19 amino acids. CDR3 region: CASSVEGRGRTTRGGEQFF. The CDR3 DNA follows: TGTGCCAGCAGCGTAGAGGGTAGGGGGAGGACTACCCGAGGAGGGGAGCAGTTCTTC.

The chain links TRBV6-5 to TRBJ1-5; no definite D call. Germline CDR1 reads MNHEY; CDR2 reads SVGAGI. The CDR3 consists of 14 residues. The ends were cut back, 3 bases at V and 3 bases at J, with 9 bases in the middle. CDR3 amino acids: CASSYSGYNQPQHF. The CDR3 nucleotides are TGTGCCAGCAGTTATTCGGGTTACAATCAGCCCCAGCATTTT.

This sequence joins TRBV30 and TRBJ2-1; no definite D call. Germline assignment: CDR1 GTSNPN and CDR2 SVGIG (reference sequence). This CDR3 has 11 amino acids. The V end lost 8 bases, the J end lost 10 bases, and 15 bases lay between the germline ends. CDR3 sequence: CALNVGREQFF. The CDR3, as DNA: TGTGCCCTAAATGTGGGTAGAGAGCAGTTCTTC.

The CDR3 loop is CASSNPFRDREAFF. The CDR3 DNA sequence: TGTGCCAGCAGCAACCCCTTCCGGGACAGGGAAGCTTTCTTT. The rearrangement joins TRBV7-9 to TRBJ1-1; the match to TRBD1 covers 8 bases. CDR1 and CDR2 (germline): SEHNR, FQNEAQ (reference sequence). The trim removed 5 bases at V and 8 bases at J, leaving 10 bases unmatched. This CDR3 region has 14 residues.

As DNA, the CDR3 is TGTGCCAGCTCGGAGTCCGGGTCCCTGGGAGACCAGCCCCAGCATTTT. Translating gives CASSESGSLGDQPQHF. The chain recombines TRBV7-9 with TRBJ1-5; D remains ambiguous. Trimming left V 8 bases short and J 7 bases short, with 24 bases between. The CDR3 has 16 amino acids. The germline CDR1 and CDR2 sequences are SEHNR and FQNEAQ (reference sequence).

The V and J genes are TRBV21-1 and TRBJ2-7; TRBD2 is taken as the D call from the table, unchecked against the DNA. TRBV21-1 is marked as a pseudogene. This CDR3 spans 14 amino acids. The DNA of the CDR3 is TGTGCCAGCAGCAAACGGCTAGCGGGGGAGCAGCAGTACTTC. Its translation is CASSKRLAGEQQYF.